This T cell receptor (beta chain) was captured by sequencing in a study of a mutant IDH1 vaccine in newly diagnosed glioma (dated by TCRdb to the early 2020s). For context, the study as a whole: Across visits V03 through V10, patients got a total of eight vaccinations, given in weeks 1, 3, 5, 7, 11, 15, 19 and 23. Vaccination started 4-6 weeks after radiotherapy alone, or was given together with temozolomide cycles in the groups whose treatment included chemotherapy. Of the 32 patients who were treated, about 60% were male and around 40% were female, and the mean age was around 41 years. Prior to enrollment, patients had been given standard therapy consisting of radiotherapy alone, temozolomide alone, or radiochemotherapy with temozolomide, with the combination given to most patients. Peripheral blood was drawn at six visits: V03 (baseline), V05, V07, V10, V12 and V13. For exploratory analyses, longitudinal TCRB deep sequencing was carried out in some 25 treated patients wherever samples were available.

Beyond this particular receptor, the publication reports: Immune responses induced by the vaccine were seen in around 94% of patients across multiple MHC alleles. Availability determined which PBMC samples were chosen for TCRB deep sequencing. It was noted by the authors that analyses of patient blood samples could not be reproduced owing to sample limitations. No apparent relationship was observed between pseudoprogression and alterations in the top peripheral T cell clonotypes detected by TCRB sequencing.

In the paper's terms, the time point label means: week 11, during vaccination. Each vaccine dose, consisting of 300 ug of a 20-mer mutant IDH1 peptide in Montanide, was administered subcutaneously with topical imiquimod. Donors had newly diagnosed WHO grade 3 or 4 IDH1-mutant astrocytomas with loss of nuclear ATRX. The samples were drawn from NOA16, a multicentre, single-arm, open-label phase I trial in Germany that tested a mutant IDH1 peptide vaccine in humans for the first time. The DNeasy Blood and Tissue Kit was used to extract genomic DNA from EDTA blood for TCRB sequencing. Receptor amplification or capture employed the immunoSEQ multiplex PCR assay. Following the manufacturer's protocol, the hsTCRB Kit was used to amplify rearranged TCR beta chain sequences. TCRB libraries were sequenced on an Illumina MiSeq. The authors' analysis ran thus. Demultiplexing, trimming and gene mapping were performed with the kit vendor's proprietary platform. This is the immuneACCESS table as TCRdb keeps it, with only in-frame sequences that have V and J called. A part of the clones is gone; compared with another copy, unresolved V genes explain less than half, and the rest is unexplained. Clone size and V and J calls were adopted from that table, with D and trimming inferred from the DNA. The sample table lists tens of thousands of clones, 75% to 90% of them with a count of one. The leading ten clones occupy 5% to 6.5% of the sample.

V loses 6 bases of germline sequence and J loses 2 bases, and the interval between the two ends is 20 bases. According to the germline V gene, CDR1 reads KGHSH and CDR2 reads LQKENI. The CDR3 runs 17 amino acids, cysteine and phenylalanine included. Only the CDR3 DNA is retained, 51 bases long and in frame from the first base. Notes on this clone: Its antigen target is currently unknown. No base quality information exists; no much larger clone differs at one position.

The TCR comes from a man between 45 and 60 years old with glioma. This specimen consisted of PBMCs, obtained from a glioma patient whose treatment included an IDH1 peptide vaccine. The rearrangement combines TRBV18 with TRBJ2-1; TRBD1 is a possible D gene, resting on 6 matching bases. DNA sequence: TGTGCCAGCTCTCTTTCCCCCACAGGGAATCCCTACAATGAGCAGTTCTTC. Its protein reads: CASSLSPTGNPYNEQFF.